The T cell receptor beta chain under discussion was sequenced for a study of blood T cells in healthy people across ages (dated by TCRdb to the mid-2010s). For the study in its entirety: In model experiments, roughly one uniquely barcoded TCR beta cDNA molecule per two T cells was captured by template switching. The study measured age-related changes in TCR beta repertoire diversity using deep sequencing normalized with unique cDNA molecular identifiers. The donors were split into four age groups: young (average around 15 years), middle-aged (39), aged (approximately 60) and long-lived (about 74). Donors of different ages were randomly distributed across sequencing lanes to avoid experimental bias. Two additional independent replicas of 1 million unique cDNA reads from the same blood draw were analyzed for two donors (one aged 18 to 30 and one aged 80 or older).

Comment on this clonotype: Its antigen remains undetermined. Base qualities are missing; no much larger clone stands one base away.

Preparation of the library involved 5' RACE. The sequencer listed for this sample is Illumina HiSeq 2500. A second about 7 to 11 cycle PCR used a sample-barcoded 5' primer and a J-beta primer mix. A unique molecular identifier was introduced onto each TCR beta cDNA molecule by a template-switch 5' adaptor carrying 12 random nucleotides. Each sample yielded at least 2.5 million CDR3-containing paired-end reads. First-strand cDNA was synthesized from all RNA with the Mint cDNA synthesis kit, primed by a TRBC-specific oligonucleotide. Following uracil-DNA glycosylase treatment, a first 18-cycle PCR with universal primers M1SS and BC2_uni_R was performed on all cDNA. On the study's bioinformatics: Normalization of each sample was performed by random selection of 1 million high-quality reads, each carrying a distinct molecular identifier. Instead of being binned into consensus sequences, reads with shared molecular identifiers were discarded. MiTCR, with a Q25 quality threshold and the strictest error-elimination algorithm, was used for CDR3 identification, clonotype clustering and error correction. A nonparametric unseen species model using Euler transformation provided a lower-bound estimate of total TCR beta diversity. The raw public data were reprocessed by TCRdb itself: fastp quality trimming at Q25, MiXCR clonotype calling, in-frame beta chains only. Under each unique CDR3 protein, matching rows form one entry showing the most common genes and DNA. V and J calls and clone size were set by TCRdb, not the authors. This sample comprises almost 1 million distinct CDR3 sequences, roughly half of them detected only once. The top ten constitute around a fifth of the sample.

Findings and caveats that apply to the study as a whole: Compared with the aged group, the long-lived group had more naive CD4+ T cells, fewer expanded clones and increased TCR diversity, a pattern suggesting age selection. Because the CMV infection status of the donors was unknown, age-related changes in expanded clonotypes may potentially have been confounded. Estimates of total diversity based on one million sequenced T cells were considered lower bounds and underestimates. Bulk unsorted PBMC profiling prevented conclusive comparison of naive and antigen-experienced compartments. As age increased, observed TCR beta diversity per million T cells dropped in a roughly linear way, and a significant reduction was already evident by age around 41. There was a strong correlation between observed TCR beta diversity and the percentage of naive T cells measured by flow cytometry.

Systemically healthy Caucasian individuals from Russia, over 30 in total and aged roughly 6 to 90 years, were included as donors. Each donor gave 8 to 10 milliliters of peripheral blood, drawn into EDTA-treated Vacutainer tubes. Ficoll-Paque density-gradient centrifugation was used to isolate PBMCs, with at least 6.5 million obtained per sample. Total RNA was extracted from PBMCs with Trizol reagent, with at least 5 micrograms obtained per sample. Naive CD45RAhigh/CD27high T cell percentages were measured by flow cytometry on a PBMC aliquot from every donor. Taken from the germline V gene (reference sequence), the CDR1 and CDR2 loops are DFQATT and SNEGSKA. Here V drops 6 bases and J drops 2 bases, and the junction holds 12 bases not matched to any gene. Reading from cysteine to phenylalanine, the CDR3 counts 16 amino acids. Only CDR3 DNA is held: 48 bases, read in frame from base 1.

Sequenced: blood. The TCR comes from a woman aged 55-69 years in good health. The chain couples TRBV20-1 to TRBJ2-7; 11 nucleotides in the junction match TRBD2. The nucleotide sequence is TGCAGTGCACCGACGCGATTACTAGCGGGAGCCTACGAGCAGTACTTC. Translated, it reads CSAPTRLLAGAYEQYF.